This T cell receptor beta chain was identified during a study of blood T cell repertoires in COVID-19 (TCRdb year 2020). For context, the study as a whole: The collaborator samples originated in the United States, Italy and Spain and spanned the acute and convalescent phases of COVID-19. Samples were obtained from the ongoing ImmuneRACE study (first 160 participants) and from some 1,300 subjects provided by 6 global collaborators. Sample metadata almost always included a de-identified subject ID, COVID-19 status, age in years and sex. Subjects who had been exposed to COVID-19, were actively infected with it, or had recovered from it provided the deeply sampled blood TCRbeta repertoires that made up the dataset. The material from the prospective study consisted of cDNA or gDNA derived from T cells, B-cell-depleted T cells, or PBMCs. Where available, HLA class I and class II types were obtained from metadata supplied by the sample provider rather than from assay-based typing. A freely available public database, intended as a resource for researchers studying the immune response to SARS-CoV-2, is where the repertoires were released. Broader findings and caveats from the paper: The quantity of clinical and demographic metadata differed by source and by participant and was supplied without curation.

Including the terminal cysteine and phenylalanine, the CDR3 comprises 15 residues. The DNA shown is the 45-base CDR3, in frame from base 1. According to the germline V gene, CDR1 reads MNHEY and CDR2 reads SVGAGI. Germline trimming: 3 bases from V, 11 bases from J; junction bases outside gene matches: 10. Participants in the prospective study were enrolled through a virtual design, were aged roughly 18 to 95 years, and lived in 20 to 30 United States geographic areas. In the prospective study, participants were assigned to cohorts based on the clinical history participants reported in a screening survey and a study questionnaire. Exposed participants had been in contact, within 2 weeks of entering the study, with a person who had a PCR-confirmed or clinician-diagnosed case of COVID-19. In the prospective study, mobile phlebotomists collected whole blood, serum and a nasopharyngeal or oropharyngeal swab from each participant. Participants in the prospective study had the option to provide additional blood draws and questionnaires over a roughly two-month period. Before DNA extraction, prospective study blood samples were shipped either frozen or at room temperature.

Note on this clone: It has no known antigen specificity. The input lacks base qualities; no much larger clone sits a single base away.

The immunoSEQ Assay, a bias-controlled multiplex PCR, was used to amplify TCRbeta CDR3 regions from genomic DNA. For the original study's pipeline: The number of nucleated cells in each sample was estimated from the amplification of reference gene primers within the assay. To quantify the absolute abundance of each unique TCRbeta CDR3 rearrangement, sequence reads were collapsed and filtered. For each sample, productive Simpson clonality was calculated by taking the square root of Simpson's diversity index across productive rearrangements. What TCRdb holds here is the immuneACCESS table cut down to in-frame rearrangements. Part of the clones is not present; checked against another copy, under half of the missing clones reflect an unresolved V gene, and the others are unexplained. The V and J calls and the clone size are those of that table, but D and trimming were determined from the DNA. The sample table records 200,000 to 250,000 clones; around 89% of these occur just once. The ten most abundant clones make up more than 13% of the sample.

This clonotype was obtained from a man younger than 40 who had been exposed to COVID-19. Source material: PBMCs or T cells enriched from blood (not recorded which). The chain employs TRBV6-5 and TRBJ1-2, and TRBD1 aligns with 12 junction nucleotides. DNA sequence: TGTGCCAGCAGTTATTCTTCGGGACAGGGGGCGATTTACACCTTC. Its amino acids are CASSYSSGQGAIYTF.